This TCR beta chain was sequenced for a study of T cell changes during pregnancy in multiple sclerosis. There are 14 residues in the CDR3. V shed 7 bases, J shed 6 bases, and the junction held 6 bases outside the gene matches. Germline V lookup: CDR1 SNHLY, CDR2 FYNNEI. The table came from immunoSEQ multiplex PCR; TCRdb's copy has only in-frame clones and leaves some out. Among tens of thousands of clones listed, about 93% were seen once. The origin of this receptor is a female donor with multiple sclerosis, enrolled in a pregnancy study. The specimen was CD4+ T cells from peripheral blood mononuclear cells, collected before pregnancy. The rearrangement joins TRBV2 to TRBJ2-2; 9 positions match TRBD2. The DNA of the CDR3 is TGTGCCAGCAAAGGGCTAGCGGGACCCGGGGAGCTGTTTTTT. Residues: CASKGLAGPGELFF.